These 25 T cell receptor beta chains share one sample of origin, sequenced in a study of PD-1 blockade in classical Hodgkin lymphoma. Assay used: immunoSEQ multiplex PCR; TCRdb lists only in-frame clones, some missing. The table lists about 27,000 clones, 72% of them singletons. Time point described: cycle 4 day 1 (C4D1), after five to seven weeks of nivolumab. In every patient, relapse followed autologous stem cell transplantation, while exposure to brentuximab vedotin differed. Specimen: peripheral blood mononuclear cells (PBMCs), collected before the fourth cycle of nivolumab. Receptor source: a human donor with classical Hodgkin lymphoma.

This clone was detected a few times. This chain connects TRBV18 to TRBJ1-4; TRBD1 is a possible D gene (5 bases). Germline V gives CDR1 KGHSH, CDR2 LQKENI. Trimming took 3 bases from V and 7 from J, leaving 12 bases between them. The length of the CDR3 is 14 residues. CDR3 amino acids: CASSPRDFGEKLFF. The CDR3 region has the DNA TGTGCCAGCTCACCCCGGGACTTTGGTGAAAAACTGTTTTTT.

The rearrangement uses TRBV18 and TRBJ2-7; tentatively, D is TRBD1 (6 bases). Germline lookup yields CDR1 KGHSH and CDR2 LQKENI. CDR3 size: 14 residues. V was clipped by 6 bases and J by 2 bases, with 14 bases between them. This chain's CDR3 is CASSPGGQTYEQYF. In nucleotides, the CDR3 is TGTGCCAGCTCTCCCGGAGGACAGACCTACGAGCAGTACTTC.

In this sample, this clone turned up a few times. The rearrangement uses TRBV6-5 and TRBJ2-2; D unresolved. The V gene lost 3 bases and the J gene lost 7 bases, with 3 bases spanning the gap. Per the germline V gene, CDR1 is MNHEY and CDR2 is SVGAGI. The CDR3 is made up of 11 amino acids. The CDR3 nucleotides are TGTGCCAGCAGTTATTTCGGGGAGCTGTTTTTT. Encoded protein: CASSYFGELFF.

V gene TRBV27 combines with J gene TRBJ1-1; D remains unclear. The CDR3 totals 12 residues. The germline V and J ends were trimmed by 5 bases and 1 base, with 5 bases remaining between them. Germline values: CDR1 MNHEY, CDR2 SMNVEV (reference sequence). The CDR3 DNA reads TGTGCCAGCAGTACCCAGAACACTGAAGCTTTCTTT. Its protein product is CASSTQNTEAFF.

This clone has only a few counts. The V and J genes are TRBV20-1 and TRBJ1-1; D not certain. CDR3 length: 11 amino acids. Germline CDR1 reads DFQATT; CDR2 reads SNEGSKA (reference sequence). Trimming stripped 0 bases from V and 2 bases from J, with 1 base between. The CDR3 protein is CSARDNTEAFF. DNA for the CDR3: TGCAGTGCTAGAGATAACACTGAAGCTTTCTTT.

The rearrangement uses TRBV14 and TRBJ1-2, with 8 bases aligning to TRBD1. This CDR3 spans 16 amino acids. The J segment lost 4 bases and the V segment lost 4 bases, leaving 11 bases of the junction unmatched. The germline V gene has CDR1 SGHDN and CDR2 FVKESK. The CDR3 reads CASSRGTGGGIYGYTF. CDR3 bases: TGTGCCAGCAGCCGAGGGACAGGTGGGGGAATCTATGGCTACACCTTC.

This clone was recorded a few times. The chain links TRBV9 to TRBJ2-1; 8 bases match TRBD2. The V gene end was trimmed by 1 base and the J gene end by 7 bases; junction bases not matched to a gene: 7. Germline V gives CDR1 SGDLS, CDR2 YYNGEE. The CDR3 extends over 15 amino acids. The DNA for the CDR3 is TGTGCCAGCAGCGTATTAGGCGGGAGGAGTAATGAGCAGTTCTTC. It yields the protein CASSVLGGRSNEQFF.

The chain employs TRBV5-1 and TRBJ2-1; D perhaps matches TRBD2 (5 bases). The CDR3 extends over 14 amino acids. The ends were cut back, 2 bases at V and 6 bases at J, with 12 bases in the middle. The V gene's germline CDR1 is SGHRS and CDR2 YFSETQ. This CDR3 is CASSFGRGINEQFF. The CDR3 DNA sequence: TGCGCCAGCAGCTTCGGACGGGGAATCAATGAGCAGTTCTTC.

J is TRBJ2-1 and V is TRBV19; weak D call: TRBD1 (6 bases). Trimming took off 4 bases at V and 0 bases at J, with 7 bases between the two ends. CDR1 and CDR2 from the germline V gene are LNHDA and SQIVND (reference sequence). This CDR3 contains 14 residues. The CDR3 DNA follows: TGTGCCAGTAGTACCAGGGGCTCCTACAATGAGCAGTTCTTC. Amino acids: CASSTRGSYNEQFF.

The chain employs TRBV5-4 and TRBJ2-1, with D unresolved. The V end was cut by 2 bases, the J end by 5 bases, with 14 bases between. From germline, CDR1 is SGHNT and CDR2 YYREEE (reference sequence). This CDR3 region has 15 residues. The CDR3 protein is CASSFSDRTDNEQFF. For the CDR3, the DNA is TGTGCCAGCAGCTTCTCGGATCGGACGGACAATGAGCAGTTCTTC.

The V call is TRBV13, the J call TRBJ2-1, with 15 bases aligning to TRBD2. The CDR3 loop spans 19 amino acids. Trimming cost V 2 bases and J 6 bases; bases outside gene matches: 11. Germline assignment: CDR1 PRHDT and CDR2 FYEKMQ (reference sequence). The CDR3 nucleotides read TGTGCCAGCAGCTTACCCGGACTAGCGGGGGGGCCGCGGGGCAATGAGCAGTTCTTC. Its protein product is CASSLPGLAGGPRGNEQFF.

This chain uses TRBV7-8 with TRBJ2-5; 10 nucleotides line up with TRBD1. Germline trimming cut 1 base from V and 7 bases from J; bases unmatched to any gene: 9. CDR1 and CDR2 from the germline V gene are SGHVS and FQNEAQ. The CDR3 sequence is 16 residues long. The DNA of the CDR3 is TGTGCCAGCAGCTTAGGGTCGACAGGGGGCTCCGGGACCCAGTACTTC. Translation: CASSLGSTGGSGTQYF. The variable domain in full, with the rest retrieved from reference TRBV7-8 and TRBJ2-5, is GAGVSQSPRYKVAKRGQDVALRCDPISGHVSLFWYQQALGQGPEFLTYFQNEAQLDKSGLPSDRFFAERPEGSVSTLKIQRTQQEDSAVYLCASSLGSTGGSGTQYFGPGTRLLVL.

This clone turned up a few times. The chain links TRBV2 to TRBJ2-7, with 10 bases fitting TRBD2. The CDR3 spans 13 residues. With V trimmed by 11 bases and J by 2 bases, 6 bases remained unmatched. Germline-derived CDR1 and CDR2 are SNHLY and FYNNEI. CDR3 sequence (DNA): TGTGCCGTCGGGACTAGCGAGACCTACGAGCAGTACTTC. It yields the protein CAVGTSETYEQYF.

The rearrangement uses TRBV6-1 and TRBJ1-1, with a weak D call TRBD1 (6 bases). V was pared by 2 bases and J by 4 bases, with 11 bases between. Germline loops: CDR1 MNHNS, CDR2 SASEGT. The CDR3 contains 14 residues. The CDR3 nucleotides read TGTGCCAGCAGTGAACCCGGACAGCTCACTGAAGCTTTCTTT. Translating it yields CASSEPGQLTEAFF.

The V and J genes are TRBV18 and TRBJ2-6, with a weak D call TRBD1 (6 bases). Germline V gene lookup returns CDR1 KGHSH and CDR2 LQKENI. The V and J ends lost 2 bases and 4 bases respectively, with 9 bases between them. This CDR3 contains 15 residues. The CDR3: CASSPGGPGANVLTF. In nucleotides, the CDR3 is TGTGCCAGCTCACCAGGGGGCCCCGGGGCCAACGTCCTGACTTTC.

The genes are TRBV4-1 and TRBJ1-4; D ambiguous. The CDR3 is 14 amino acids. The V gene's germline CDR1 is MGHRA and CDR2 YSYEKL. V lost 2 bases to trimming and J lost 6 bases, with 10 bases between them. The CDR3 is CASSQPSEYEKLFF. CDR3 sequence (DNA): TGCGCCAGCAGCCAACCCTCGGAGTATGAAAAACTGTTTTTT.

This rearrangement joins TRBV5-6 to TRBJ1-6; no definite D call. The V end was cut by 4 bases, the J end by 11 bases, with 19 bases between. CDR1 SGHDT and CDR2 YYEEEE come from the germline V gene. The CDR3 covers 15 residues. The DNA of the CDR3 is TGTGCCAGCAGCGTACAAGAGGGTAGTGGGGCACCCCTCCACTTT. The encoded protein is CASSVQEGSGAPLHF.

This clone has just a few counts. V and J are TRBV4-1 and TRBJ1-2; no clear D. Trimming took off 4 bases at V and 8 bases at J, with 17 bases between the two ends. There are 14 residues in the CDR3. Germline V gene sequence: CDR1 MGHRA, CDR2 YSYEKL. CDR3 in DNA: TGCGCCAGCAGCCGTGTCAGTAGCCTCGGCGGCTACACCTTC. Its translation: CASSRVSSLGGYTF.

The rearrangement links TRBV27 to TRBJ2-2, with TRBD2 identical over 10 bases. The CDR3 is made up of 17 amino acids. Germline CDR1 is MNHEY and CDR2 is SMNVEV (reference sequence). J was trimmed by 3 bases and V by 3 bases; bases with no gene match: 7. CDR3 loop: CASSFTSGRADTGELFF. The CDR3 DNA reads TGTGCCAGCAGTTTTACCAGCGGGAGGGCCGACACCGGGGAGCTGTTTTTT.

The genes are TRBV6-6 and TRBJ1-2; no reliable D call. Looked up from germline, CDR1 is MNHNY and CDR2 is SVGAGI (reference sequence). The V gene lost 0 bases and the J gene lost 1 base, with 9 bases spanning the gap. This CDR3 contains 15 residues. The DNA of the CDR3 is TGTGCCAGCAGTTACTCTGACGGAAGTAACTATGGCTACACCTTC. The encoded protein is CASSYSDGSNYGYTF.

This clone was counted between two and nine times. The V gene is TRBV10-3, the J gene TRBJ1-2; possible D gene TRBD1, 5 bases. The CDR3 loop spans 13 amino acids. The germline V gene has CDR1 ENHRY and CDR2 SYGVKD. With 4 bases removed from V and 6 bases from J, the gap between germline ends came to 12 bases. CDR3: CAISAQGNNGYTF. For the CDR3, the DNA is TGTGCCATCAGTGCTCAGGGTAATAATGGCTACACCTTC.

About this clone: The same CDR3 also results from other DNA sequences found in this sample. This chain connects TRBV5-1 to TRBJ2-1; D not resolved. This CDR3 spans 16 amino acids. Trimming cost V 0 bases and J 0 bases, with 10 bases left between them. Germline-derived CDR1 and CDR2 are SGHRS and YFSETQ. The CDR3 spells CASSLESRSSYNEQFF. DNA of the CDR3: TGCGCCAGCAGCTTGGAGTCCAGAAGCTCCTACAATGAGCAGTTCTTC. The full variable domain, in which reference TRBV5-1 and TRBJ2-1 provide the parts outside the CDR3, is KAGVTQTPRYLIKTRGQQVTLSCSPISGHRSVSWYQQTPGQGLQFLFEYFSETQRNKGNFPGRFSGRQFSNSRSEMNVSTLELGDSALYLCASSLESRSSYNEQFFGPGTRLTVL.

The CDR3 here is CASRYGTGNTGELFF. The DNA of the CDR3 is TGTGCCAGCCGATATGGGACGGGAAACACCGGGGAGCTGTTTTTT. This chain connects TRBV2 to TRBJ2-2; D could derive from TRBD1 or TRBD2 (5 bases each). Germline CDR1 SNHLY, CDR2 FYNNEI. The CDR3 has 15 amino acids. Trimming took 8 bases from V and 2 from J, leaving 15 bases between them. The full variable domain, completed using reference TRBV2 and TRBJ2-2, is EPEVTQTPSHQVTQMGQEVILRCVPISNHLYFYWYRQILGQKVEFLVSFYNNEISEKSEIFDDQFSVERPDGSNFTLKIRSTKLEDSAMYFCASRYGTGNTGELFFGEGSRLTVL.

The rearrangement uses TRBV2 and TRBJ1-5; D unclear. This CDR3 has 15 amino acids. Trimming pared 7 bases from V and 1 base from J, leaving 14 bases between. The germline V gene has CDR1 SNHLY and CDR2 FYNNEI. The CDR3, as DNA: TGTGCCAGCATAGGATCCACAGCGAGCAATCAGCCCCAGCATTTT. Protein: CASIGSTASNQPQHF.

The CDR3 reads CASSFQGVWTEAFF. For the CDR3, the DNA is TGTGCCAGCAGTTTCCAGGGAGTGTGGACTGAAGCTTTCTTT. This rearrangement joins TRBV7-2 to TRBJ1-1; the D gene is possibly TRBD1 (5 bases). The CDR3 has 14 amino acids. With 6 bases removed from V and 5 bases from J, the gap between germline ends came to 16 bases. CDR1 is SGHTA, CDR2 FQGNSA, per germline.